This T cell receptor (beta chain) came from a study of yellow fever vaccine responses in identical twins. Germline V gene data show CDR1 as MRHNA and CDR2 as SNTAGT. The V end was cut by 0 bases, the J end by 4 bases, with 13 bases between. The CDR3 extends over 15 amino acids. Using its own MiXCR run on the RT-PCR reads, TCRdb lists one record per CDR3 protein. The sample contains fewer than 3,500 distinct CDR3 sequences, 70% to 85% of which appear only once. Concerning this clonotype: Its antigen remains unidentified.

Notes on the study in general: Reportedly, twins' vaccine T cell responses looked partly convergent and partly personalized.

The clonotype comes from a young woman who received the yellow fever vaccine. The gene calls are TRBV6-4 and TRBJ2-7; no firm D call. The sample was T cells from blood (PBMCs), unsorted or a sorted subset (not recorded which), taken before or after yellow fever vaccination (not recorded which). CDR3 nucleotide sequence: TGTGCCAGCAGTGACTCTAGAACGGTAATGTACGAGCAGTACTTC. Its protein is CASSDSRTVMYEQYF.